This T cell receptor beta chain was found in a study of OX40 agonist ivuxolimab in advanced cancers. For the study at large: Patients with prior anti-PD-1, anti-PD-L1 or anti-CTLA-4 therapy were eligible; about 40% had some.

The table came from immunoSEQ multiplex PCR; TCRdb's copy has only in-frame clones and leaves some out. The sample records approximately 49,000 clones, about 85% being singletons. V was trimmed by 3 bases and J by 2 bases, leaving 11 bases between them. The V gene's germline CDR1 is KGHSH and CDR2 LQKENI. The CDR3 is 14 residues long. This clone has more than one count but fewer than ten. The input for sequencing was CD4+ or CD8+ T cells sorted from blood, taken in a trial of the OX40 agonist ivuxolimab. The TCR sequence derives from an adult with an advanced solid tumor such as melanoma, head and neck, liver or kidney cancer. The rearrangement uses TRBV18 and TRBJ2-7; D remains unclear. The CDR3 nucleotides are TGTGCCAGCTCACCGGATGCCATGGCCTACGAGCAGTACTTC. It yields the protein CASSPDAMAYEQYF.